This TCR beta chain was sequenced in a study of T-cell reconstitution after alpha-beta-depleted transplantation in children. Regarding the study as a whole: Newly generated T cells supplied most T-cell counts and diversity one year post-transplant. TCRbeta diversity was high at day 60 in some patients (a result of surviving recipient T cells and thymic progenitors). Reportedly, alpha-beta T cells present about two months post-transplant originated from several hundred expanded clones of graft origin.

This clonotype was counted only a few times. The antigen remains undetermined. CDR1 MNHNY and CDR2 SVGAGI come from the germline V gene (reference sequence). V was clipped by 6 bases and J by 3 bases, with 12 bases between them. The CDR3 has 13 residues. TCRbeta library construction was performed incorporating unique molecular identifiers. TCRdb analysed the PCR reads with MiXCR anew, one entry per CDR3 protein. The sample contains roughly 350,000 distinct CDR3 sequences, about 16% of which appear only once. The receptor comes from a male patient aged 2-9 years who had a stem cell transplant for acute lymphoblastic leukemia, so the T cells may come from the graft donor. Material: PBMCs, mostly from graft donor cells, obtained 360 days after TCRalphabeta/CD19-depleted stem cell transplant. The chain joins TRBV6-6 to TRBJ2-7; a weak D match, TRBD1 (5 bases). The chain's CDR3 is CASSVQDIYEQYF. Written as DNA, the CDR3 is TGTGCCAGCAGCGTACAGGATATCTACGAGCAGTACTTC.